This is a list of T cell receptor beta chains from one sample in a study of T cells after yellow fever vaccination. TCRdb itself ran the 5' RACE reads through MiXCR, one entry per CDR3 protein. The data hold about 400,000 distinct CDR3 sequences, with around 6.5% observed a single time. This specimen was PBMCs, taken 5 days after the yellow fever booster vaccination. Receptors were obtained from a man in his thirties or forties who received the YFV17D yellow fever vaccine. CDR3s include the opening cysteine and the closing phenylalanine or tryptophan. A D gene is named only where the DNA matches it firmly. The size entry is marked missing in some rows and otherwise reads once, few, many or a size class.

j_call clone_size v_call d_call cdr3_nt cdr3_aa
TRBJ2-5 many TRBV29-1 - TGCAGCGTTGAAGAGACCCGACAAGAGACCCAGTACTTC CSVEETRQETQYF
TRBJ1-5 - TRBV6-5 - TGTGCCAGCAGTTACTCCCCGGGGAGGGGTCAGCCCCAGCATTTT CASSYSPGRGQPQHF
TRBJ2-3 - TRBV20-1 - TGCAGTAAAGCCGGGACTGCAAGAGGTCCAGGCATGGCAGATACGCAGTATTTT CSKAGTARGPGMADTQYF
TRBJ2-2 - TRBV9 TRBD2 TGTGCCAGCACCAGAGGGGCTCTAGCGGGAGACGCGAACACCGGGGAGCTGTTTTTT CASTRGALAGDANTGELFF
TRBJ2-7 - TRBV6-2/TRBV6-3 - TGTGCCAGCAGTTACACGGCAGGGAAGGAACCCGAGCAGTACTTC CASSYTAGKEPEQYF
TRBJ2-7 few TRBV28 TRBD1 TGTGCCAGCAACCCCCAGGGACAGGCGTTGAACGAGCAGTACTTC CASNPQGQALNEQYF
TRBJ2-1 few TRBV9 - TGTGCCAGCAGCGACCAGACGGGACATACGTACAATGAGCAGTTCTTC CASSDQTGHTYNEQFF
TRBJ2-2 - TRBV12-3/TRBV12-4 - TGTGCCAGCAGTTTAGGTGGGGGCAGCGGGGAGCTGTTTTTT CASSLGGGSGELFF
TRBJ2-7 - TRBV18 TRBD2 TGTGCCAGCTCGCCCTCGGGAGGGGGGTCCTACGAGCAGTACTTC CASSPSGGGSYEQYF
TRBJ2-5 few TRBV7-2 TRBD2 TGTGCCAGCAGCTTCGAAAGACTAGCGGGACCCCGCGAGACCCAGTACTTC CASSFERLAGPRETQYF
TRBJ2-1 few TRBV30 - TGTGCCTGGAGTCGACCTAGCTCCTACAATGAGCAGTTCTTC CAWSRPSSYNEQFF
TRBJ2-7 many TRBV12-3/TRBV12-4 TRBD1 TGTGCCAGCAGGTCGACAGGGGGCGCCTCCTACGAGCAGTACTTC CASRSTGGASYEQYF
TRBJ2-4 many TRBV20-1 TRBD2 TGCAGTGCAGCAGCCGGGACTAGCGGGAGTAGCGGCAAAAACATTCAGTACTTC CSAAAGTSGSSGKNIQYF
TRBJ2-7 few TRBV4-3 TRBD1 TGCGCCAGCAGCCAGTCGCCGGGTATCCAGGGGGAAGAGCAGTACTTC CASSQSPGIQGEEQYF
TRBJ1-1 few TRBV7-9 - TGTGCCAGTGGGGGCACAGAAGCTTTCTTT CASGGTEAFF
TRBJ2-7 many TRBV27 TRBD2 TGTGCCAGCAGCCGCTACACCGGGACTAGCTACGAGCAGTACTTC CASSRYTGTSYEQYF
TRBJ2-3 many TRBV30 - TGTGCCTGGAGTCGAGGAGGGCCCCCAGATACGCAGTATTTT CAWSRGGPPDTQYF
TRBJ1-3 few TRBV29-1 - TGCAGCGTTGAACAGTCTGGAAACACCATATATTTT CSVEQSGNTIYF
TRBJ2-1 few TRBV18 - TGTGCCAGCTCATCTCCTTGGAATGAGCAGTTCTTC CASSSPWNEQFF
TRBJ2-7 - TRBV27 - TGTGCCAGCAGTTCCGGGCGTAAGCACTACGAGCAGTACTTC CASSSGRKHYEQYF
TRBJ1-3 many TRBV7-8 TRBD1 TGTGCCAGCAGTTCCGGGACAGGGAAAGGAAACACCATATATTTT CASSSGTGKGNTIYF
TRBJ2-2 - TRBV20-1 - TGCAGTGCTAGAGACCTCCGGGTTAGCACCGGGGAGCTGTTTTTT CSARDLRVSTGELFF
TRBJ2-2 few TRBV3-1 - TGTGCCAGCAGGCAAGAGGGCACCGGGGAGCTGTTTTTT CASRQEGTGELFF
TRBJ2-3 many TRBV4-1 - TGCGCCAGCAGCCACGCCCTCGGTCCCGATACGCAGTATTTT CASSHALGPDTQYF
TRBJ2-1 - TRBV12-3/TRBV12-4 - TGTGCCAGCAGGGCGGGACGCATAATCAACAATGAGCAGTTCTTC CASRAGRIINNEQFF
TRBJ2-1 - TRBV6-2/TRBV6-3 - TGTGCCAGCAGTTACTCCCTCACCTCCAATGAGCAGTTCTTC CASSYSLTSNEQFF
TRBJ2-5 few TRBV5-1 TRBD2 TGCGCCAGCAGGGCGGGGGGTCGCCGTGAAGAGACCCAGTACTTC CASRAGGRREETQYF
TRBJ2-7 - TRBV14 TRBD1 TGTGCCAGCAGCCAAGATTTTCGGGGCAGGGGGACCCACGAGCAGTACTTC CASSQDFRGRGTHEQYF
TRBJ2-5 few TRBV7-3 TRBD1 TGTGCCAGCAGCCCGTCCCGGGACAGGGGTGAAGAGACCCAGTACTTC CASSPSRDRGEETQYF
TRBJ2-3 - TRBV11-2 - TGTGCCAGCAGCTTAGATTCCAGCGGCTCCCCCGTGGATACGCAGTATTTT CASSLDSSGSPVDTQYF
TRBJ2-2 - TRBV7-9 - TGTGCCAGCAGCTTAGATGTCACCGGGGAGCTGTTTTTT CASSLDVTGELFF
TRBJ2-1 few TRBV20-1 TRBD2 TGCAGTGCTAGGGGGGGACTAGCGGGAGGCTACAATGAGCAGTTCTTC CSARGGLAGGYNEQFF
TRBJ2-5 many TRBV7-9 - TGTGCCAGCAGCTTAAGCGCGTGGCAGGGGGAGACCCAGTACTTC CASSLSAWQGETQYF
TRBJ2-7 few TRBV20-1 - TGCAGTGCTGTCCGGGCCGCCAGCTACGAGCAGTACTTC CSAVRAASYEQYF
TRBJ2-5 - TRBV28 TRBD1 TGTGCCAGCAGGGGACAGAACCAAGAGACCCAGTACTTC CASRGQNQETQYF
TRBJ2-6 - TRBV30 - TGTGCCTGGGGAGGGCTTAGATACTCTGGGGCCAACGTCCTGACTTTC CAWGGLRYSGANVLTF
TRBJ2-7 - TRBV18 TRBD1 TGTGCCAGCTCACCACGGACAGGGCGGAACGAGCAGTACTTC CASSPRTGRNEQYF
TRBJ2-7 - TRBV20-1 TRBD2 TGCAGTGCTAGAGGGGTAGGGGACTACCGACCGGGCGAGCAGTACTTC CSARGVGDYRPGEQYF
TRBJ2-1 many TRBV7-2 - TGTGCCAGCAGCTTAGGTGAAGAATCTCTCTACAATGAGCAGTTCTTC CASSLGEESLYNEQFF
TRBJ2-7 many TRBV7-8 - TGTGCCAGCAGCTTCAGCCAATTCTACGAGCAGTACTTC CASSFSQFYEQYF
TRBJ1-1 few TRBV3-1 - TGTGCCAGCAGCCAAGATGCAGGGAACACTGAAGCTTTCTTT CASSQDAGNTEAFF
TRBJ2-2 - TRBV9 TRBD2 TGTGCCAGCAGCGTTAGCGGGAGTAACACCGGGGAGCTGTTTTTT CASSVSGSNTGELFF
TRBJ2-5 few TRBV14 - TGTGCCAGCAGCCAAGCTGGAGACTCAGAAGAGACCCAGTACTTC CASSQAGDSEETQYF
TRBJ1-4 - TRBV7-9 TRBD1 TGTGCCAGCAGCGCGGGACAGGGGAATGAAAAACTGTTTTTT CASSAGQGNEKLFF
TRBJ1-4 many TRBV7-2 - TGTGCCAGCAGCTTACCTTGGGAAAAACTGTTTTTT CASSLPWEKLFF
TRBJ2-3 - TRBV29-1 - TGCAGCGTTCATTTGTGGGAGTCGGTTACCACAGATACGCAGTATTTT CSVHLWESVTTDTQYF
TRBJ2-1 - TRBV24-1 TRBD1 TGTGCCACCAGTGCCACTCAGGGACAGGGATACAATGAGCAGTTCTTC CATSATQGQGYNEQFF
TRBJ2-1 - TRBV29-1 TRBD2 TGCAGCGCCCAACCGGGACTAGCGGGATACAATGAGCAGTTCTTC CSAQPGLAGYNEQFF